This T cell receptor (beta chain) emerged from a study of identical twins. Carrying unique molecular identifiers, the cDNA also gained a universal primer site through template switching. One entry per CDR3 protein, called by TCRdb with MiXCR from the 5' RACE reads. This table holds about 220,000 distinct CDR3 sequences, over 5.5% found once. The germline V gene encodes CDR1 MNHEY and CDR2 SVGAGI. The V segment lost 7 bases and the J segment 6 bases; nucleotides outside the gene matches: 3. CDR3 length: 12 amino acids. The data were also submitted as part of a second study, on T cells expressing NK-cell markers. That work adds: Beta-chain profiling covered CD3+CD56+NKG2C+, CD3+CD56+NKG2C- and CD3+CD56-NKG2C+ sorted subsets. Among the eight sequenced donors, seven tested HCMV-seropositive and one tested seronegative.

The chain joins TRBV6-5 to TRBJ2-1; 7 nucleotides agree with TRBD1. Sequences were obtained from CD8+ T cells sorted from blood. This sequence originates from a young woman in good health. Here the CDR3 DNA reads TGTGCCAGCACCGACAGGGCCAATGAGCAGTTCTTC. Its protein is CASTDRANEQFF.